This TCR beta chain stems from a study of CD8 T cells in ankylosing spondylitis. General study points: Ankylosing spondylitis blood appeared to carry a characteristic TCR beta motif of roughly 8 highly homologous variants.

With V trimmed by 9 bases and J by 3 bases, 3 bases remained unmatched. The CDR3 is 12 residues long. TCRdb analysed the 5' RACE reads with MiXCR anew, one entry per CDR3 protein. This sample has 700,000 or so distinct CDR3 sequences, with over 15% found just once. This clonotype was picked up many times. As yet, its antigen is unknown. J is TRBJ1-2 and V is TRBV12-3 or TRBV12-4, with 8 bases that match TRBD1. Material for sequencing was blood, either unsorted or a sorted T cell fraction (not recorded which). The sequence was collected from a male donor with ankylosing spondylitis. Here the CDR3 DNA reads TGTGCCAGTGGGACAGGAGACTATGGCTACACCTTC. Protein product: CASGTGDYGYTF.